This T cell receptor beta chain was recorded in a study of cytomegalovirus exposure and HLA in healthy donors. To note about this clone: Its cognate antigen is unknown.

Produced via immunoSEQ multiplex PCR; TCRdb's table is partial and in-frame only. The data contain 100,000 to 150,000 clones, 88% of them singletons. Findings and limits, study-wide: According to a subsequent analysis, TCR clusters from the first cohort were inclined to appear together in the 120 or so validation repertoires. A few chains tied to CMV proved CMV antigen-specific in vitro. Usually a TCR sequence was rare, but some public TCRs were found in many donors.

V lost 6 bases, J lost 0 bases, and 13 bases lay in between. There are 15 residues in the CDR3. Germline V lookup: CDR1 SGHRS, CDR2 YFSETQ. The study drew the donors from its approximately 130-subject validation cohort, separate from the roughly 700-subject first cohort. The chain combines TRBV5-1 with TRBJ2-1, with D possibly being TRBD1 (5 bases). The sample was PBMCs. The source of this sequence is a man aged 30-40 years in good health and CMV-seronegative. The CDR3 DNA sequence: TGCGCCAGCATCGGTACAGGCGGCTCCTACAATGAGCAGTTCTTC. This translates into CASIGTGGSYNEQFF. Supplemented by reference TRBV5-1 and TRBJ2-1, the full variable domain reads KAGVTQTPRYLIKTRGQQVTLSCSPISGHRSVSWYQQTPGQGLQFLFEYFSETQRNKGNFPGRFSGRQFSNSRSEMNVSTLELGDSALYLCASIGTGGSYNEQFFGPGTRLTVL.